Following are 14 T cell receptor beta chains from one sample sequenced in a study of T cell changes during pregnancy in multiple sclerosis. Sequenced by immunoSEQ multiplex PCR; TCRdb stores in-frame clones only, minus some. The table shows roughly 88,000 clones, with roughly 90% occurring only once. Sample: peripheral blood, taken in the first trimester of pregnancy. The origin of the receptors is a female donor with multiple sclerosis, enrolled in a pregnancy study.

Here the CDR3 reads CASRPRGGAWQPQHF. DNA of the CDR3: TGTGCCAGTAGGCCCCGTGGGGGGGCATGGCAGCCCCAGCATTTT. The gene calls are TRBV19 and TRBJ1-5; maybe TRBD1 (6 bases). V lost 6 bases, J lost 7 bases, and 19 bases lay in between. Germline values: CDR1 LNHDA, CDR2 SQIVND (reference sequence). The CDR3 is 15 residues long.

V gene TRBV28 combines with J gene TRBJ1-1, with D hard to call. Germline CDR1 MDHEN, CDR2 SYDVKM. The V end lost 2 bases, the J end lost 1 base, and 14 bases lay between the germline ends. The CDR3 is made up of 16 amino acids. The CDR3 protein is CASSLNGLGANTEAFF. CDR3 sequence (DNA): TGTGCCAGCAGTTTAAACGGGCTGGGAGCGAACACTGAAGCTTTCTTT.

The J gene is TRBJ2-2, the V gene TRBV5-1; TRBD2 matches at 8 bases. CDR1 is SGHRS and CDR2 is YFSETQ in the germline V gene. Trimming cost V 4 bases and J 1 base; bases outside gene matches: 6. The CDR3 is 16 amino acids. The CDR3, as DNA: TGCGCCAGCAGCGGGAGCGGGAGAGTGAACACCGGGGAGCTGTTTTTT. It encodes CASSGSGRVNTGELFF.

The rearrangement joins TRBV6-1 to TRBJ1-1; 8 nucleotides align to TRBD1. Germline loops: CDR1 MNHNS, CDR2 SASEGT. This CDR3 has 16 amino acids. After removal of 3 bases from V and 3 bases from J, the junction contained 9 bases not matched to a gene. CDR3 nucleotides: TGTGCCAGCAGTGACCCCAGGGGGCGCAGGGACACTGAAGCTTTCTTT. Translation: CASSDPRGRRDTEAFF.

The chain recombines TRBV6-5 with TRBJ1-2, with 9 bases lining up with TRBD1. The germline gives CDR1 MNHEY, CDR2 SVGAGI. The CDR3 spans 14 residues. J was trimmed by 5 bases and V by 5 bases; bases with no gene match: 6. For the CDR3, the DNA is TGTGCCAGCAGTCCGACAGGGGGACTTTATGGCTACACCTTC. This encodes CASSPTGGLYGYTF.

V and J are TRBV28 and TRBJ2-7, with 7 positions matching TRBD1. Looked up from germline, CDR1 is MDHEN and CDR2 is SYDVKM. This CDR3 comprises 14 residues. The V gene end was trimmed by 3 bases and the J gene end by 4 bases; junction bases not matched to a gene: 6. Written as DNA, the CDR3 is TGTGCCAGCAGTTTTGTAGGGGGACAGTACGAGCAGTACTTC. This gives the protein CASSFVGGQYEQYF.

The chain joins TRBV6-4 to TRBJ2-1, with 10 bases matching TRBD2. Germline V lookup: CDR1 MRHNA, CDR2 SNTAGT. Germline trimming cut 2 bases from V and 0 bases from J; bases unmatched to any gene: 16. This CDR3 has 21 amino acids. The CDR3 loop is CASSDHPWTSGAPFSYNEQFF. As DNA, the CDR3 is TGTGCCAGCAGTGACCACCCCTGGACTAGCGGAGCCCCTTTCTCCTACAATGAGCAGTTCTTC.

This chain uses TRBV7-2 with TRBJ2-1; TRBD2 agrees at 8 bases. Germline V gene lookup returns CDR1 SGHTA and CDR2 FQGNSA. Trimming at V came to 0 bases and at J to 0 bases, leaving 1 base not matched to a gene. The CDR3 runs to 16 residues. CDR3 sequence (DNA): TGTGCCAGCAGCTTAGCTCTAGCGGGCTCCTACAATGAGCAGTTCTTC. Protein: CASSLALAGSYNEQFF.

The chain employs TRBV4-1 and TRBJ2-3, with 9 bases aligning to TRBD1. CDR3 length equals 15 residues. The J segment lost 2 bases and the V segment lost 4 bases, leaving 4 bases of the junction unmatched. The germline V gene has CDR1 MGHRA and CDR2 YSYEKL. Here the CDR3 reads CASSLRDRDTDTQYF. CDR3 DNA: TGCGCCAGCAGCCTTCGGGACAGGGACACAGATACGCAGTATTTT.

The CDR3 here is CASSLTGAQLGPQHF. CDR3 bases: TGTGCCAGCAGTTTGACAGGAGCCCAACTTGGGCCCCAGCATTTT. The rearrangement joins TRBV27 to TRBJ1-5, with a weak D call TRBD1 (6 bases). Germline CDR1 is MNHEY and CDR2 is SMNVEV (reference sequence). The CDR3 is 15 amino acids. V was shortened by 3 bases and J by 9 bases, with 18 bases between the two germline ends.

The chain carries TRBV19 and TRBJ2-7, with D possibly matching TRBD1 (6 bases). Germline loops: CDR1 LNHDA, CDR2 SQIVND (reference sequence). V was pared by 8 bases and J by 2 bases, with 10 bases between. The CDR3 contains 12 residues. CDR3 nucleotides: TGTGCCAGTCAGGGGACCGCCTACGAGCAGTACTTC. Protein: CASQGTAYEQYF. The full variable domain, in which reference TRBV19 and TRBJ2-7 provide the parts outside the CDR3, is DGGITQSPKYLFRKEGQNVTLSCEQNLNHDAMYWYRQDPGQGLRLIYYSQIVNDFQKGDIAEGYSVSREKKESFPLTVTSAQKNPTAFYLCASQGTAYEQYFGPGTRLTVT.

This clone appeared a single time. The gene calls are TRBV27 and TRBJ2-1; TRBD2 matches at 12 bases. Germline CDR1 MNHEY, CDR2 SMNVEV (reference sequence). The CDR3 sequence is 13 residues long. J lost 12 bases, V lost 7 bases, and 7 bases had no gene match. The CDR3 sequence: CASMASGRGVQFF. CDR3 DNA: TGTGCCAGCATGGCTAGCGGGAGGGGGGTGCAGTTCTTC.

The chain links TRBV7-2 to TRBJ2-1, with a tentative D call TRBD2 (5 bases). This CDR3 contains 13 residues. Germline V gene data show CDR1 as SGHTA and CDR2 as FQGNSA. Trimming cost V 5 bases and J 3 bases, with 8 bases left between them. DNA for the CDR3: TGTGCCAGCAGCGTCCGGGACTACAATGAGCAGTTCTTC. As protein: CASSVRDYNEQFF. Combining the CDR3 with reference TRBV7-2 and TRBJ2-1 gives the whole variable domain GAGVSQSPSNKVTEKGKDVELRCDPISGHTALYWYRQSLGQGLEFLIYFQGNSAPDKSGLPSDRFSAERTGGSVSTLTIQRTQQEDSAVYLCASSVRDYNEQFFGPGTRLTVL.

This chain uses TRBV18 with TRBJ1-5, with D possibly matching TRBD1 (5 bases). From germline, CDR1 is KGHSH and CDR2 LQKENI. V was clipped by 3 bases and J by 5 bases, with 8 bases between them. CDR3 size: 13 residues. The CDR3 bases are TGTGCCAGCTCACCGGGGGGTCATCAGCCCCAGCATTTT. Translated, it gives CASSPGGHQPQHF.